This is a list of T cell receptor beta chains from one sample in a study of graft-versus-host responses after intestinal transplantation. Their antigens are not known. This table comes from immunoSEQ multiplex PCR, and its TCRdb copy is limited to in-frame clones, with some not included. This sample has about 26,000 clones, with roughly 80% found just once. Sequenced material: unstimulated CD4+ T cells sorted from spleen or lymph node cells, taken before intestinal transplant. The receptors were sampled from a human donor who received an intestinal transplant. The CDR3 runs from the conserved cysteine through the conserved F or W. A D gene is named only where the DNA matches it firmly.

>.|TRBJ2-2|TRBV20-1
CSARGTGELFF
>.|TRBJ1-3|TRBV4-2
CASSQAKSGNTIYF
>.|TRBJ2-1|TRBV6-5
CASSSRSSYNEQFF
>.|TRBJ1-2|TRBV21-1
CASSAGAPNYGYTF
>.|TRBJ2-1|TRBV6-6
CASSYRAVSSYNEQFF
>.|TRBJ1-5|TRBV27
CASSLAGTIPNQPQHF
>.|TRBJ1-5|TRBV11-2
CASSKYSNQPQHF
>.|TRBJ1-4|TRBV29-1
CSVEDGQTNEKLFF
>.|TRBJ2-2|TRBV6-5
CASSYLNTGELFF
>.|TRBJ2-7|TRBV30
CASQGNPKGEQYF
>.|TRBJ2-2|TRBV28
CASSFMGSRGELFF
>.|TRBJ1-1|TRBV11-1
CASRGNTEAFF
>.|TRBJ1-1|TRBV27
CASRGGTEAFF
>TRBD1|TRBJ1-2|TRBV5-4
CASSLGQGVEGYTF
>TRBD2|TRBJ2-5|TRBV2
CASLSALAGAEETQYF
>.|TRBJ2-3|TRBV29-1
CSVAGRGGRDTQYF
>TRBD1|TRBJ2-3|TRBV7-6
CASSSTGGYGTDTQYF
>TRBD2|TRBJ2-3|TRBV25-1
CASSDSLAGVADTQYF
>.|TRBJ2-3|TRBV30
CAWSQVTDTQYF
>.|TRBJ2-3|TRBV5-4
CASSLAGGISTDTQYF
>TRBD1|TRBJ2-6|TRBV9
CASSARQGAGSGANVLTF
>TRBD1|TRBJ2-2|TRBV7-6
CASSLRTGGAPGELFF
>.|TRBJ2-3|TRBV7-3
CASSLTGASADTQYF
>TRBD2|TRBJ2-1|TRBV5-1
CASRESGVSYNEQFF
>TRBD1|TRBJ1-6|TRBV10-2
CASSDPLDRGPLNSPLHF
>.|TRBJ2-1|TRBV4-1
CASSQGRAFSYNEQFF
>.|TRBJ2-4|TRBV7-2
CASSLIGKNIQYF
>TRBD1|TRBJ2-7|TRBV6-6
CASSLTGNEQYF
>.|TRBJ2-5|TRBV2
CASSDRSGQETQYF
>.|TRBJ2-7|TRBV5-1
CASSLVGVREQYF
>.|TRBJ1-1|TRBV27
CATMATGNTEAFF
>.|TRBJ2-1|TRBV7-9
CASSWRGHQNNEQFF
>.|.|TRBV6-6
CASSPGRGFSYEQYF
>.|TRBJ1-1|TRBV5-5
CASSPAVGTEAFF
>.|TRBJ2-1|TRBV20-1
CSARSYNEQFF
>.|TRBJ2-2|TRBV2
CASWDSPNTGELFF
>.|TRBJ2-3|TRBV7-6
CASSALALAFTDTQYF
>TRBD2|TRBJ2-5|TRBV6-6
CASSYSGTSGQETQYF
>.|TRBJ2-5|TRBV7-2
CASSSPPGHAQETQYF
>.|TRBJ2-3|TRBV13
CASSLDAGAATDTQYF
>.|TRBJ2-7|TRBV2
CASSPGTIFYEQYF
>TRBD1|TRBJ2-1|TRBV18
CASSPRGPGYNEQFF
>.|TRBJ1-5|TRBV19
CASSEIGGTDQPQHF
>TRBD1|TRBJ2-3|TRBV5-1
CASSLPGGTSTDTQYF
>.|TRBJ1-2|TRBV5-6
CASSLVQDHLYTF
>TRBD2|TRBJ2-7|TRBV5-1
CASSYTSGGNYEQYF
>.|TRBJ1-5|TRBV19
CASTNGGSNQPQHF
>.|TRBJ2-5|TRBV6-5
CAIARPQETQYF
>.|TRBJ1-5|TRBV10-3
CAISEGGGSNNQPQHF
>.|TRBJ2-3|TRBV5-1
CASSLALQGPDTQYF
>.|TRBJ2-2|TRBV6-1
CASSRRAGELFF
>.|TRBJ2-5|TRBV5-4
CASSWEMASADNRQETQYF
>TRBD2|TRBJ2-1|TRBV7-2
CASSPTSGGYNEQFF